Presented here are 27 T cell receptor beta chains from one specimen sequenced in a study of technical replicates of blood from a handful of donors. The protocol was immunoSEQ multiplex PCR, while the TCRdb copy is restricted to in-frame clones and leaves out a portion. Among 45,000 to 65,000 clones listed, 94% were seen once. The specimen was T cells isolated from PBMCs. Every receptor here comes from a human donor in good health.

CDR3 sequence: CASSPTQGRTDTQYF. The CDR3 bases are TGTGCCAGCTCACCAACGCAAGGCAGGACAGATACGCAGTATTTT. This sequence joins TRBV18 and TRBJ2-3, with D unresolved. There are 15 residues in the CDR3. Germline V CDR1 and CDR2: KGHSH, LQKENI. V was pared by 2 bases and J by 3 bases, with 12 bases between.

The chain recombines TRBV6-5 with TRBJ2-7; D may be TRBD1 (5 bases). V shed 2 bases and J shed 4 bases, with 9 bases lying between them. CDR3 size: 13 residues. CDR1 and CDR2 from the germline V gene are MNHEY and SVGAGI. Here the CDR3 DNA reads TGTGCCAGCAGTTACGACAACAGGTACGAGCAGTACTTC. Its protein product is CASSYDNRYEQYF.

This clone has only one observation. V usage is TRBV5-4 and J usage is TRBJ1-1; D gene unclear. V lost 5 bases and J 6 bases, leaving 14 bases between the germline ends. The CDR3 has 13 amino acids. In germline, CDR1 is SGHNT, CDR2 YYREEE (reference sequence). As DNA, the CDR3 is TGTGCCAGCAGTCCCTCCCCCGGGGCTGAAGCTTTCTTT. Its translation: CASSPSPGAEAFF.

The rearrangement links TRBV29-1 to TRBJ2-7; possibly TRBD2 for D (6 bases). The germline CDR1 and CDR2 sequences are SQVTM and ANQGSEA. The V gene lost 1 base and the J gene lost 0 bases, with 25 bases spanning the gap. CDR3 length: 19 residues. The CDR3 loop is CSVEGLRTGVGSSSYEQYF. For the CDR3, the DNA is TGCAGCGTTGAAGGGTTGAGGACGGGAGTGGGGTCCAGCTCCTACGAGCAGTACTTC.

The rearrangement links TRBV23-1 to TRBJ2-1; 9 bases are shared with TRBD2. TRBV23-1 is an ORF; its function is uncertain. The CDR3 totals 17 residues. Germline trimming cut 2 bases from V and 9 bases from J; bases unmatched to any gene: 14. CDR3 sequence reads: CASSQPPTGGRGLEQFF. The CDR3 DNA follows: TGCGCCAGCAGTCAACCCCCTACGGGCGGGAGGGGACTTGAGCAGTTCTTC.

The chain is built from TRBV29-1 and TRBJ2-7, with TRBD1 matching over 11 bases. The CDR3 loop spans 14 amino acids. The V and J ends lost 6 bases and 5 bases, in that order; junction bases with no gene match: 9. Germline loops: CDR1 SQVTM, CDR2 ANQGSEA. In DNA form, the CDR3 reads TGCAGCGTCAGAACCGGGACAGGGGGGAACGAGCAGTACTTC. Amino acids: CSVRTGTGGNEQYF.

The sample holds a few counts of this clone. V usage is TRBV29-1 and J usage is TRBJ1-1; 7 bases line up with TRBD1. CDR1 is SQVTM and CDR2 is ANQGSEA in the germline V gene. The length of the CDR3 is 14 residues. V trimming: 4 bases; J trimming: 8 bases; junction bases outside the gene matches: 13. DNA for the CDR3: TGCAGCGTTGCAGGGGGGACCACCTTACTGGAAGCTTTCTTT. This encodes CSVAGGTTLLEAFF.

CDR3: CASSVAGETQYF. The CDR3, as DNA: TGTGCCAGCAGCGTAGCGGGAGAAACGCAGTATTTT. The chain couples TRBV9 to TRBJ2-3, with D possibly TRBD2 on 6 matching bases. The CDR3 is 12 residues long. The germline V gene encodes CDR1 SGDLS and CDR2 YYNGEE. Trimming removed 0 bases at V and 9 bases at J, with 8 bases between.

The genes are TRBV29-1 and TRBJ2-1; the match to TRBD2 covers 7 bases. The CDR3 is 13 amino acids. J gave up 1 base and V 7 bases, and 4 bases lay outside the gene matches. Per germline, CDR1 SQVTM and CDR2 ANQGSEA. Here the CDR3 reads CSGGRESYNEQFF. CDR3 in DNA: TGCAGCGGTGGGAGGGAATCCTACAATGAGCAGTTCTTC.

The V and J genes are TRBV5-1 and TRBJ2-2, with TRBD2 matching 9 bases. The CDR3 loop spans 13 amino acids. Trimming took 4 bases from V and 8 from J; bases not matched to a gene: 3. In germline, CDR1 is SGHRS, CDR2 YFSETQ. CDR3 DNA sequence: TGCGCCAGCAGCGCGGGAGGGGAAGGGGAGCTGTTTTTT. It is translated as CASSAGGEGELFF.

Here the CDR3 reads CARHRGPYGYTF. The DNA for the CDR3 is TGTGCCAGGCACAGGGGGCCCTATGGCTACACCTTC. The chain combines TRBV5-6 with TRBJ1-2; TRBD1 aligns across 9 bases. Unmatched junction bases numbered 3, after V lost 8 bases and J lost 4 bases. Germline V gives CDR1 SGHDT, CDR2 YYEEEE. The CDR3 covers 12 residues.

V gene TRBV29-1 combines with J gene TRBJ1-1; no firm D call. V shed 6 bases and J shed 0 bases, with 14 bases lying between them. CDR1 is SQVTM, CDR2 ANQGSEA, per germline. The CDR3 has 14 amino acids. The CDR3: CSVLIQEMNTEAFF. In nucleotides, the CDR3 is TGCAGCGTCCTTATACAAGAAATGAACACTGAAGCTTTCTTT.

This chain links TRBV10-3 with TRBJ1-1, with a tentative D call TRBD1 (5 bases). From germline, CDR1 is ENHRY and CDR2 SYGVKD. The length of the CDR3 is 15 residues. V was pared by 4 bases and J by 1 base, with 13 bases between. CDR3 sequence: CAISGGEAANTEAFF. The CDR3 DNA is TGTGCCATCAGTGGGGGCGAGGCAGCGAACACTGAAGCTTTCTTT.

The rearrangement links TRBV7-9 to TRBJ1-2, with D unresolved. Trimming took 4 bases from V and 7 from J, leaving 10 bases between them. Per the germline V gene, CDR1 is SEHNR and CDR2 is FQNEAQ (reference sequence). This CDR3 is built from 12 residues. The CDR3 nucleotides are TGTGCCAGCAGCTACCCCGGGGTTGGCTACACCTTC. It yields the protein CASSYPGVGYTF.

The chain is built from TRBV5-1 and TRBJ1-1; the D is unclear. Germline loops: CDR1 SGHRS, CDR2 YFSETQ. The length of the CDR3 is 12 residues. V was trimmed by 3 bases and J by 5 bases, leaving 8 bases between them. In nucleotides, the CDR3 is TGCGCCAGCAGCTCGGGGAGTACTGAAGCTTTCTTT. Translating gives CASSSGSTEAFF.

The chain employs TRBV7-2 and TRBJ2-1; 8 bases align to TRBD2. Germline V lookup: CDR1 SGHTA, CDR2 FQGNSA. The ends lost 6 bases at V and 5 bases at J; junction bases unmatched: 9. The length of the CDR3 is 15 residues. For the CDR3, the DNA is TGTGCCAGCAGTCGAGCGGGGGCGGGGGACAATGAGCAGTTCTTC. Its protein product is CASSRAGAGDNEQFF.

This chain joins TRBV29-1 and TRBJ1-1; 7 bases are shared with TRBD1. The CDR3 consists of 12 residues. J lost 4 bases, V lost 6 bases, and 5 bases had no gene match. The germline V gene encodes CDR1 SQVTM and CDR2 ANQGSEA. The CDR3 DNA sequence: TGCAGCGTGAACAGGGGCGGCACTGAAGCTTTCTTT. The encoded protein is CSVNRGGTEAFF.

This chain connects TRBV28 to TRBJ1-4; unclear D gene. From germline, CDR1 is MDHEN and CDR2 SYDVKM. The CDR3 runs 17 residues. V was pared by 3 bases and J by 8 bases, with 22 bases between. Here the CDR3 DNA reads TGTGCCAGCAGTTTCGGTATGGGAGCTATACTCAAGGAAAAACTGTTTTTT. It codes for CASSFGMGAILKEKLFF.

The genes are TRBV6-5 and TRBJ2-3; 10 bases agree with TRBD1. Germline lookup yields CDR1 MNHEY and CDR2 SVGAGI. The CDR3 consists of 15 residues. Trimming cost V 6 bases and J 0 bases; bases outside gene matches: 3. CDR3 in amino acids: CASRRQGASTDTQYF. CDR3 DNA sequence: TGTGCCAGCAGACGACAGGGGGCCAGCACAGATACGCAGTATTTT.

This chain uses TRBV9 with TRBJ1-1, with D possibly being TRBD1 (6 bases). In germline, CDR1 is SGDLS, CDR2 YYNGEE. Trimming took off 1 base at V and 1 base at J, with 14 bases between the two ends. This CDR3 region has 16 residues. CDR3 region: CASSVWGQGQNTEAFF. The CDR3 nucleotides read TGTGCCAGCAGCGTATGGGGCCAGGGGCAGAACACTGAAGCTTTCTTT.

The gene calls are TRBV11-2 and TRBJ2-3; D is ambiguous. V lost 7 bases and J lost 3, with 20 bases in between. This CDR3 contains 16 residues. CDR1 SGHAT and CDR2 FQNNGV come from the germline V gene. This CDR3 is CASIPIRQFRTDTQYF. The CDR3 region has the DNA TGTGCCAGCATCCCAATTCGCCAGTTCCGAACAGATACGCAGTATTTT.

The chain couples TRBV5-1 to TRBJ1-6; perhaps TRBD1 as D (5 bases). This CDR3 region has 14 residues. Germline lookup yields CDR1 SGHRS and CDR2 YFSETQ. Deletions cut 7 bases from V and 5 bases from J, with 13 bases between. This chain's CDR3 is CASCREGNNSPLHF. CDR3 nucleotides: TGCGCCAGCTGCAGGGAAGGAAATAATTCACCCCTCCACTTT. Supplemented by reference TRBV5-1 and TRBJ1-6, the full variable domain reads KAGVTQTPRYLIKTRGQQVTLSCSPISGHRSVSWYQQTPGQGLQFLFEYFSETQRNKGNFPGRFSGRQFSNSRSEMNVSTLELGDSALYLCASCREGNNSPLHFGNGTRLTVT.

This clone was seen once. The chain employs TRBV5-1 and TRBJ2-6, with a possible D match to TRBD1 (6 bases). Germline V gives CDR1 SGHRS, CDR2 YFSETQ. V was trimmed by 4 bases and J by 0 bases, leaving 11 bases between them. There are 16 residues in the CDR3. In nucleotides, the CDR3 is TGCGCCAGCAGCCCCGGACAGTTCTCTGGGGCCAACGTCCTGACTTTC. It specifies CASSPGQFSGANVLTF.

V is TRBV7-2 and J is TRBJ1-6; a possible D gene is TRBD1 (5 bases). The CDR3 totals 14 residues. The V gene lost 11 bases and the J gene lost 1 base, with 12 bases spanning the gap. CDR1 SGHTA and CDR2 FQGNSA come from the germline V gene. The DNA of the CDR3 is TGTGCCTGCGTCGGGGGTTCCTATAATTCACCCCTCCACTTT. As protein: CACVGGSYNSPLHF.

The chain uses TRBV9 and TRBJ2-7, with D tentatively TRBD2 (6 bases). From germline, CDR1 is SGDLS and CDR2 YYNGEE. Trimming removed 0 bases at V and 3 bases at J, with 13 bases between. CDR3 length: 15 residues. The CDR3 DNA is TGTGCCAGCAGCGTAGGAGGAGGGGCTGTCTACGAGCAGTACTTC. It codes for CASSVGGGAVYEQYF.

The chain uses TRBV28 and TRBJ2-5; 8 bases agree with TRBD1. Trimming took 1 base from V and 5 from J; bases not matched to a gene: 9. The germline gives CDR1 MDHEN, CDR2 SYDVKM. This CDR3 is 16 amino acids long. The CDR3 reads CASSLYGQGDMETQYF. The CDR3, as DNA: TGTGCCAGCAGTTTATACGGACAGGGAGACATGGAGACCCAGTACTTC. Supplemented by reference TRBV28 and TRBJ2-5, the full variable domain reads DVKVTQSSRYLVKRTGEKVFLECVQDMDHENMFWYRQDPGLGLRLIYFSYDVKMKEKGDIPEGYSVSREKKERFSLILESASTNQTSMYLCASSLYGQGDMETQYFGPGTRLLVL.

The V call is TRBV14, the J call TRBJ1-1; no clear D. Trimming took off 1 base at V and 1 base at J, with 13 bases between the two ends. There are 16 residues in the CDR3. Germline assignment: CDR1 SGHDN and CDR2 FVKESK. The CDR3 is CASSQAPTTGNTEAFF. The CDR3 DNA reads as TGTGCCAGCAGCCAAGCTCCCACCACTGGGAACACTGAAGCTTTCTTT.